These 24 T cell receptor beta chains were sequenced from one sample in a study of early stage breast cancer tumors. Method: immunoSEQ multiplex PCR; TCRdb's copy keeps in-frame clones and lacks some. Of about 50,000 clones in the sample, about 80% were seen once. The sample comprised blood. All receptors derive from a person aged 25-39 years with breast cancer.

The chain is built from TRBV21-1 and TRBJ1-2; TRBD1 is the table's D call, not checked against the DNA. TRBV21-1 is tagged as a pseudogene. This CDR3 spans 18 amino acids. The CDR3 region has the DNA TGTGCCAGCAGCTCAGCTAGGGGACAGGGCAATACATTCTATGGCTACACCTTC. It codes for CASSSARGQGNTFYGYTF.

The chain carries TRBV6-1 and TRBJ1-1; 7 bases align to TRBD1. The ends lost 4 bases at V and 3 bases at J; junction bases unmatched: 2. The CDR3 contains 13 residues. CDR1 MNHNS and CDR2 SASEGT come from the germline V gene. CDR3 bases: TGTGCCAGCAGTGGAGACAGGGACACTGAAGCTTTCTTT. Its translation is CASSGDRDTEAFF.

The chain recombines TRBV6-1 with TRBJ2-1, with 9 bases matching TRBD1. The V segment lost 4 bases and the J segment 12 bases; nucleotides outside the gene matches: 16. This CDR3 spans 16 amino acids. Germline V gene lookup returns CDR1 MNHNS and CDR2 SASEGT. The CDR3 nucleotides read TGTGCCAGCAGTGCTTCCCCGGGACAGGGAGAACAAGGGCAGTTCTTC. Translation: CASSASPGQGEQGQFF.

The genes are TRBV2 and TRBJ1-2, with D unresolved. The V gene's germline CDR1 is SNHLY and CDR2 FYNNEI. V lost 7 bases to trimming and J lost 2 bases, with 8 bases between them. CDR3 length: 12 residues. The CDR3 nucleotides are TGTGCCAGCAACACCGGGAACTATGGCTACACCTTC. Protein product: CASNTGNYGYTF.

The chain links TRBV30 to TRBJ2-7; 9 bases are a match to TRBD2. This CDR3 comprises 16 residues. Germline lookup yields CDR1 GTSNPN and CDR2 SVGIG (reference sequence). V was pared by 0 bases and J by 4 bases, with 10 bases of the junction left unmatched. The CDR3 DNA sequence: TGTGCCTGGAGTGTAACCCTGGGCGGGAGGGGGTACGAGCAGTACTTC. It specifies CAWSVTLGGRGYEQYF.

This clone came up a few times. The chain links TRBV19 to TRBJ1-1; a weak D match, TRBD1 (5 bases). V shed 6 bases and J shed 5 bases, with 16 bases lying between them. Germline V gene sequence: CDR1 LNHDA, CDR2 SQIVND (reference sequence). The CDR3 extends over 14 amino acids. As DNA, the CDR3 is TGTGCCAGTAGGAGGGAGGCAGGGTGGACTGAAGCTTTCTTT. It translates to CASRREAGWTEAFF.

This chain joins TRBV19 and TRBJ2-3; D assignment may be TRBD1 or TRBD2 (5 bases each). The germline V gene encodes CDR1 LNHDA and CDR2 SQIVND (reference sequence). Deletions cut 5 bases from V and 1 base from J, with 16 bases between. The CDR3 length is 16 residues. For the CDR3, the DNA is TGTGCCAGTAGTTGGGGGATGGGGCAAGGCACAGATACGCAGTATTTT. Amino acid sequence: CASSWGMGQGTDTQYF.

This clone was found a few times. The V gene is TRBV9, the J gene TRBJ1-5; 7 bases agree with TRBD1. Germline V gives CDR1 SGDLS, CDR2 YYNGEE. The V segment lost 2 bases and the J segment 3 bases; nucleotides outside the gene matches: 5. The CDR3 is 15 amino acids. The CDR3 sequence is CASSVTGLVNQPQHF. CDR3 sequence (DNA): TGTGCCAGCAGCGTGACAGGGCTTGTCAATCAGCCCCAGCATTTT.

The chain is built from TRBV30 and TRBJ2-4; TRBD2 matches 8 bases. Trimming removed 7 bases from V and 3 bases from J; junction bases left unmatched: 5. CDR3 length: 13 amino acids. CDR1 is GTSNPN and CDR2 is SVGIG in the germline V gene (reference sequence). The CDR3 DNA reads TGTGCCTCCTCCAGCGGGAGCAAAAACATTCAGTACTTC. Translating it yields CASSSGSKNIQYF.

This sequence joins TRBV5-1 and TRBJ2-5, with 7 nucleotides matching TRBD1. The V segment lost 4 bases and the J segment 0 bases; nucleotides outside the gene matches: 12. The germline V gene has CDR1 SGHRS and CDR2 YFSETQ. The CDR3 is 17 amino acids. The DNA of the CDR3 is TGCGCCAGCAGCCCCGCCTCCGGGACAGACCACCAAGAGACCCAGTACTTC. Translation gives CASSPASGTDHQETQYF.

The chain combines TRBV11-2 with TRBJ1-4; 7 bases line up with TRBD1. Germline lookup yields CDR1 SGHAT and CDR2 FQNNGV. This CDR3 is 17 amino acids long. Trimming removed 5 bases from V and 0 bases from J; junction bases left unmatched: 9. As DNA, the CDR3 is TGTGCCAGCAGCACCTACGGACAGGCAGCAACTAATGAAAAACTGTTTTTT. This gives the protein CASSTYGQAATNEKLFF.

The rearrangement joins TRBV5-4 to TRBJ2-1; 9 bases fit TRBD2. Trimming removed 4 bases from V and 1 base from J; junction bases left unmatched: 9. This CDR3 spans 17 amino acids. Germline V gives CDR1 SGHNT, CDR2 YYREEE (reference sequence). CDR3 bases: TGTGCCAGCAGCCGGCGACTAGCGGCGTGGTCCTACAATGAGCAGTTCTTC. Protein sequence: CASSRRLAAWSYNEQFF.

The genes are TRBV18 and TRBJ2-4, with D perhaps assigned TRBD1 or TRBD2 (5 bases each). Between the trimmed V and J ends, which lost 3 bases and 0 bases, there was a span of 24 bases. Per germline, CDR1 KGHSH and CDR2 LQKENI. The CDR3 sequence is 20 residues long. The CDR3 region is CASSPFYPGTGKLAKNIQYF. As DNA, the CDR3 is TGTGCCAGCTCACCCTTTTATCCCGGGACCGGGAAACTAGCCAAAAACATTCAGTACTTC.

The chain has TRBV19 and TRBJ1-2; tentative D call: TRBD1 (5 bases). This CDR3 has 15 residues. V dropped 6 bases and J dropped 2 bases, with 16 bases sitting between them. Germline V gene sequence: CDR1 LNHDA, CDR2 SQIVND (reference sequence). CDR3 protein: CASRLGVEVNYGYTF. In DNA, the CDR3 is TGTGCCAGTAGGTTAGGGGTCGAAGTGAACTATGGCTACACCTTC.

This clone occurred a few times. The chain joins TRBV14 to TRBJ1-5; possibly TRBD1 for D (5 bases). Germline values: CDR1 SGHDN, CDR2 FVKESK. The CDR3 contains 13 residues. V lost 3 bases, J lost 4 bases, and 7 bases lay in between. For the CDR3, the DNA is TGTGCCAGCAGCCAGTGGGGGAATCAGCCCCAGCATTTT. Translation: CASSQWGNQPQHF.

The V and J genes are TRBV7-2 and TRBJ2-5, with D perhaps matching TRBD2 (6 bases). The CDR3 consists of 14 residues. Trimming left V 5 bases short and J 5 bases short, with 15 bases between. CDR1 and CDR2 from the germline V gene are SGHTA and FQGNSA. The CDR3 loop reads CASSPNGGEETQYF. The CDR3 nucleotides are TGTGCCAGCAGCCCAAACGGGGGAGAGGAGACCCAGTACTTC.

The chain is built from TRBV9 and TRBJ1-3; D is unresolved. This CDR3 region has 15 residues. Germline CDR1 reads SGDLS; CDR2 reads YYNGEE. The germline V and J ends were trimmed by 0 bases and 2 bases, with 9 bases remaining between them. CDR3 DNA: TGTGCCAGCAGCGTAGAACTGGGCGCTGGAAACACCATATATTTT. Amino acid sequence: CASSVELGAGNTIYF.

This rearrangement joins TRBV23-1 to TRBJ2-7, with a weak D call TRBD2 (6 bases). TRBV23-1 is an open reading frame whose function is uncertain. V was cut by 1 base and J by 7 bases, with 29 bases left in between. The CDR3 contains 19 residues. In nucleotides, the CDR3 is TGCGCCAGCAGTCAATTGGGGTCAAAGAGGTCAGGGAGGCCCGAAGAGCAGTACTTC. It is translated as CASSQLGSKRSGRPEEQYF.

The V and J genes are TRBV4-1 and TRBJ1-1; a possible D gene is TRBD1 (5 bases). Germline lookup yields CDR1 MGHRA and CDR2 YSYEKL. V lost 8 bases and J lost 7, with 11 bases in between. This CDR3 has 11 amino acids. In nucleotides, the CDR3 is TGCGCCAGCCAAACGACAGATGAAGCTTTCTTT. Amino acids: CASQTTDEAFF.

The rearrangement links TRBV7-9 to TRBJ2-7; the match to TRBD2 covers 10 bases. The germline CDR1 and CDR2 sequences are SEHNR and FQNEAQ (reference sequence). This CDR3 contains 18 residues. Trimming cost V 1 base and J 2 bases; bases outside gene matches: 11. DNA of the CDR3: TGTGCCAGCAGCTTAGAAATCCGGTCTAGCGGGAGACCCTACGAGCAGTACTTC. This sequence encodes CASSLEIRSSGRPYEQYF.

The genes are TRBV6-1 and TRBJ1-1; D gene uncertain. From germline, CDR1 is MNHNS and CDR2 SASEGT. The CDR3 length is 15 residues. Trimming removed 3 bases from V and 6 bases from J, with 17 bases in between. The CDR3: CASSDRFSWVPEAFF. For the CDR3, the DNA is TGTGCCAGCAGTGATAGGTTTTCTTGGGTGCCTGAAGCTTTCTTT.

The J gene is TRBJ2-7, the V gene TRBV10-3; D gene uncertain. The CDR3 is 15 residues long. Trimming removed 7 bases from V and 5 bases from J, with 21 bases in between. Germline V gene lookup returns CDR1 ENHRY and CDR2 SYGVKD. CDR3 coding DNA: TGTGCCATCAACCCCCCAAACGCCGCAAGGGACGAGCAGTACTTC. The encoded protein is CAINPPNAARDEQYF.

The gene calls are TRBV2 and TRBJ2-2, with D perhaps matching TRBD1 (5 bases). Germline CDR1 is SNHLY and CDR2 is FYNNEI. V dropped 1 base and J dropped 4 bases, with 10 bases sitting between them. The CDR3 consists of 15 residues. CDR3 bases: TGTGCCAGCAGTGAAGAGGGGATTCGCACCGGGGAGCTGTTTTTT. Encoded protein: CASSEEGIRTGELFF.

This chain connects TRBV19 to TRBJ1-1; tentatively, D is TRBD1 (6 bases). CDR1 LNHDA and CDR2 SQIVND come from the germline V gene (reference sequence). The CDR3 extends over 16 amino acids. Trimming removed 7 bases from V and 0 bases from J, with 18 bases in between. The CDR3 protein is CASTQGVGGLNTEAFF. The DNA of the CDR3 is TGTGCCAGTACCCAAGGGGTTGGGGGGCTGAACACTGAAGCTTTCTTT.